This TCR beta chain emerged from a study of blood T cells in healthy people across ages. Trimming left V 5 bases short and J 7 bases short, with 14 bases between. This CDR3 spans 14 amino acids. Germline loops: CDR1 MNHEY, CDR2 SMNVEV (reference sequence). Isolation per sample recovered at least 7 million PBMCs. The study's findings and limits: Both naive CD4+ cell counts and diversity were greater in long-lived donors than in aged donors.

Regarding this clonotype: The antigen remains unidentified.

Through a sample-barcoded 5' primer and a J-beta primer mix, a second PCR was run for 7 to 11 cycles. TCRdb fed the 5' RACE reads into MiXCR, producing one record per CDR3 protein. The sample yields over 1.5 million distinct CDR3 sequences, around half seen once. This TCR was sampled from a woman in her thirties or forties in good health. The sequenced sample was blood. The chain links TRBV27 to TRBJ1-4; D gene ambiguous. The CDR3 coding sequence is TGTGCCAGCAGTCCGGGCAGATTCGGTGAAAAACTGTTTTTT. It specifies CASSPGRFGEKLFF.